This T cell receptor (beta chain) was sequenced in a study of shared T cell receptors in the human thymus. CDR1 is SGHDN, CDR2 FVKESK, per germline. CDR3 size: 20 residues. Trimming removed 1 base from V and 8 bases from J; junction bases left unmatched: 18. TCRdb keeps only in-frame clones here, not all; method: immunoSEQ multiplex PCR. The table records hundreds of thousands of clones, around 89% of them present only once. These data also featured in a second study, about human thymus T cells. From that report: The people who donated were healthy Finnish babies having corrective surgery for congenital heart defects. Resections from corrective heart surgery supplied the thymus tissue. Thymic and blood repertoires appeared to carry a bias in their V and J gene usage. Thymic repertoires from unrelated individuals overlapped highly, related research reported.

The source material was thymocytes. The V call is TRBV14, the J call TRBJ2-4, with 12 bases matching TRBD2. The receptor was derived from a boy under two years old with a congenital heart defect. CDR3 residues: CASSQGPDELTSGRKDIQYF. The DNA for the CDR3 is TGTGCCAGCAGCCAAGGACCCGACGAACTAACTAGCGGGAGGAAGGACATTCAGTACTTC.